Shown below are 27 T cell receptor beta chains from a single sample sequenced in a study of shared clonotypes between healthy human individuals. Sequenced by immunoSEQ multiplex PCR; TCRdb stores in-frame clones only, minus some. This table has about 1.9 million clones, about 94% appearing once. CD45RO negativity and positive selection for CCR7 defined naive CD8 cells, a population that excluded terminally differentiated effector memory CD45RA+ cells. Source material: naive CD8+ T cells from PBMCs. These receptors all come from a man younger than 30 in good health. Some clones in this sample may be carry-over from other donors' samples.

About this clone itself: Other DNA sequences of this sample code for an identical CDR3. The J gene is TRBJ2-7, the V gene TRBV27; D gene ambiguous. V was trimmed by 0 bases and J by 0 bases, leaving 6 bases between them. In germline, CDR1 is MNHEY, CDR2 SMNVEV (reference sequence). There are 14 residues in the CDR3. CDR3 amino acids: CASSLSPRSYEQYF. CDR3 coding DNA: TGTGCCAGCAGTTTATCCCCGCGCTCCTACGAGCAGTACTTC.

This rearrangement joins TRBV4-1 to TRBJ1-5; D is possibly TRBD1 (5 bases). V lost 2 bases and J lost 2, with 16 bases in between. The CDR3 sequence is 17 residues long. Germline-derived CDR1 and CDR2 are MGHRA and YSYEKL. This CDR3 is CASSQPYGREGNQPQHF. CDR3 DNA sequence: TGCGCCAGCAGCCAACCTTACGGCAGGGAGGGCAATCAGCCCCAGCATTTT.

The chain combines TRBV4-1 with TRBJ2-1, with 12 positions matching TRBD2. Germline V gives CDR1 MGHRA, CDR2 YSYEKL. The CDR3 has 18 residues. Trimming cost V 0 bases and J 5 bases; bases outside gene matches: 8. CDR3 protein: CASSQDRASGREHNEQFF. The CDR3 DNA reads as TGCGCCAGCAGCCAAGATCGGGCTAGCGGGAGGGAGCACAATGAGCAGTTCTTC.

CDR3 DNA sequence: TGTGCCAGCAGCTTATTCCCTACACTGGAGGCCTACAATGAGCAGTTCTTC. It is translated as CASSLFPTLEAYNEQFF. The chain uses TRBV7-9 and TRBJ2-1; perhaps TRBD2 as D (5 bases). Germline CDR1 SEHNR, CDR2 FQNEAQ (reference sequence). The CDR3 runs 17 residues. Between the trimmed V and J ends, which lost 2 bases and 2 bases, there was a span of 16 bases.

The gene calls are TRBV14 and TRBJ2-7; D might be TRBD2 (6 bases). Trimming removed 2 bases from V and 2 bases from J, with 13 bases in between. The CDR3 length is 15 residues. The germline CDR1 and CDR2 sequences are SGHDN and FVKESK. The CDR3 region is CASSQLAQKTYEQYF. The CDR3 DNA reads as TGTGCCAGCAGCCAACTAGCGCAAAAAACCTACGAGCAGTACTTC.

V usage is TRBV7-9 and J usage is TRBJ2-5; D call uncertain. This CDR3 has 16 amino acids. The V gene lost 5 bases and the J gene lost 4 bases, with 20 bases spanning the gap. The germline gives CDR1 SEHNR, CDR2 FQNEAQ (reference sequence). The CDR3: CASSQGVPTGLETQYF. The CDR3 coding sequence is TGTGCCAGCAGCCAAGGTGTCCCAACTGGGTTAGAGACCCAGTACTTC.

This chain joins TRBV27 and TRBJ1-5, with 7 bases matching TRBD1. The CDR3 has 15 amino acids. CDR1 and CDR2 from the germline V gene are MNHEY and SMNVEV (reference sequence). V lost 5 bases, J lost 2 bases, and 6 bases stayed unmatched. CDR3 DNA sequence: TGTGCCAGCAGTCCTCGACAGGGAGGCAATCAGCCCCAGCATTTT. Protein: CASSPRQGGNQPQHF.

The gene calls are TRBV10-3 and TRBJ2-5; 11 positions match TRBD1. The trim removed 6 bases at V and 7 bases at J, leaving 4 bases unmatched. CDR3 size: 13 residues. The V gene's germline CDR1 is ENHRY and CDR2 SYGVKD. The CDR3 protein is CAIRDRGLGTQYF. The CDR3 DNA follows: TGTGCCATCAGGGACAGGGGGCTGGGGACCCAGTACTTC.

The CDR3, as DNA: TGTGCCAGCAGCCAAGGGACCGTTGTTAACTATGGCTACACCTTC. Its protein is CASSQGTVVNYGYTF. The chain carries TRBV2 and TRBJ1-2, with a possible D match to TRBD1 (5 bases). CDR1 and CDR2 from the germline V gene are SNHLY and FYNNEI. The CDR3 is made up of 15 amino acids. V lost 6 bases and J 1 base, leaving 15 bases between the germline ends.

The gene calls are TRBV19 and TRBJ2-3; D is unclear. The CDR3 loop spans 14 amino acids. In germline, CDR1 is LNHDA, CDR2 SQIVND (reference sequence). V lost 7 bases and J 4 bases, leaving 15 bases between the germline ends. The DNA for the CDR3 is TGTGCCAGTAAATGGGGTCCTAACGCAGATACGCAGTATTTT. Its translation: CASKWGPNADTQYF.

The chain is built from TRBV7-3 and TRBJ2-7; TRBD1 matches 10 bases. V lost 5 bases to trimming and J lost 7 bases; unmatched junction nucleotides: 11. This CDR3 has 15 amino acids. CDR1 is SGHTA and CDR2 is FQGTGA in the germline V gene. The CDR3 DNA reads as TGTGCCAGCAGCCTAATACCGGGACAGGGGTCGGAGCAGTACTTC. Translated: CASSLIPGQGSEQYF.

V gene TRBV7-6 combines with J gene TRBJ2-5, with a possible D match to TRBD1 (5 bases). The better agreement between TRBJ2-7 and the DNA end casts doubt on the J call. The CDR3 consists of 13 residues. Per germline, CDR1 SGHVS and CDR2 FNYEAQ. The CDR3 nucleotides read TGTGCCAGCAGCTTAGTGGTCAGGGACGAGCAGTACTTC. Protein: CASSLVVRDEQYF.

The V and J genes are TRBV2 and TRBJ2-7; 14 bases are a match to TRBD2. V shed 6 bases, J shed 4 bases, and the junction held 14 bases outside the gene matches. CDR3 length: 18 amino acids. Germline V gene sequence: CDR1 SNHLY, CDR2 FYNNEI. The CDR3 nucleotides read TGTGCCAGCAGAGAGTTGACTAGCGGGAGGGCCTTTGGATACGAGCAGTACTTC. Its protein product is CASRELTSGRAFGYEQYF. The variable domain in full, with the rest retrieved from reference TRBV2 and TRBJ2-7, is EPEVTQTPSHQVTQMGQEVILRCVPISNHLYFYWYRQILGQKVEFLVSFYNNEISEKSEIFDDQFSVERPDGSNFTLKIRSTKLEDSAMYFCASRELTSGRAFGYEQYFGPGTRLTVT.

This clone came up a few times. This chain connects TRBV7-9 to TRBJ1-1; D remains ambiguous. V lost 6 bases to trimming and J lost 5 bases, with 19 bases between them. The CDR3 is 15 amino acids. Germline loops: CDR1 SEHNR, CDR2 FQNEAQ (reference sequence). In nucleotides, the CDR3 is TGTGCCAGCAGTCTTAGCTCAGGATTGGGTACTGAAGCTTTCTTT. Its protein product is CASSLSSGLGTEAFF.

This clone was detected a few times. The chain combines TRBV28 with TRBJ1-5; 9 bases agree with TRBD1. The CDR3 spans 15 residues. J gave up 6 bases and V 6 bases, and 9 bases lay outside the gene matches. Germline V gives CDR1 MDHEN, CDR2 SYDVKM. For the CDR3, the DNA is TGTGCCAGCAGCTATGGGACAGGGAGAGCTCAGCCCCAGCATTTT. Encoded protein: CASSYGTGRAQPQHF.

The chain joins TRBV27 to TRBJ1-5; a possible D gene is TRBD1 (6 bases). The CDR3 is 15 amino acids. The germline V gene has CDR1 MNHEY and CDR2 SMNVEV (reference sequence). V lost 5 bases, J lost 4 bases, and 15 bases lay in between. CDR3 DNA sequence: TGTGCCAGCAGTGTCGACAGGAGCCCAAATCAGCCCCAGCATTTT. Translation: CASSVDRSPNQPQHF.

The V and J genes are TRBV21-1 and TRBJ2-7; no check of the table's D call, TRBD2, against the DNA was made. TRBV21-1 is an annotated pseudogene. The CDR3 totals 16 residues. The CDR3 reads CASSKAGRVKLYEQYF. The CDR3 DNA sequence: TGTGCCAGCAGCAAAGCCGGTCGGGTCAAATTGTACGAGCAGTACTTC.

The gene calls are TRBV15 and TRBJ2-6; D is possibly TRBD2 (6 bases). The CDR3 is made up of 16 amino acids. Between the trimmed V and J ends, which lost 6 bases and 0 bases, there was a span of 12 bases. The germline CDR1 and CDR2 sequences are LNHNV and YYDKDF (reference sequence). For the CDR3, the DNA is TGTGCCACCAGGGGGGACTTTTCCTCTGGGGCCAACGTCCTGACTTTC. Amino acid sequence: CATRGDFSSGANVLTF.

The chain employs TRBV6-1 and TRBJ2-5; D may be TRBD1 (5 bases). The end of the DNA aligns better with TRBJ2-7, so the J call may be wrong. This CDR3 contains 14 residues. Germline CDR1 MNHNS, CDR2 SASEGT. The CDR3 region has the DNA TGTGCCAGCAGTGAGGGGCTAGTCTCCTACGAGCAGTACTTC. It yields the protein CASSEGLVSYEQYF.

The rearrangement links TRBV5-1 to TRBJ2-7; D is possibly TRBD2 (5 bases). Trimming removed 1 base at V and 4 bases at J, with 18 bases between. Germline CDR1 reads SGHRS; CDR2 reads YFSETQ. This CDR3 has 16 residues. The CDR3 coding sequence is TGCGCCAGCAGCTTGATGGGAGACGCCTGGCCTTACGAGCAGTACTTC. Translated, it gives CASSLMGDAWPYEQYF.

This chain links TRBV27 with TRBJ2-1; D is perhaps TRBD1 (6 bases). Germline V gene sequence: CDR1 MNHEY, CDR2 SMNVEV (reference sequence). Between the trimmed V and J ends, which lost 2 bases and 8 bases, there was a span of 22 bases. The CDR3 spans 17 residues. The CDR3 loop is CASSLSQGYSLRDEQFF. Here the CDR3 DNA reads TGTGCCAGCAGTTTAAGCCAGGGGTATTCTCTTCGGGATGAGCAGTTCTTC.

The CDR3 nucleotides read TGCAGCGTTCGGGACAGGGGGATCTATGGCTACACCTTC. Amino acid sequence: CSVRDRGIYGYTF. The rearrangement uses TRBV29-1 and TRBJ1-2; 11 positions agree with TRBD1. After removal of 5 bases from V and 4 bases from J, the junction contained 3 bases not matched to a gene. The CDR3 is made up of 13 amino acids. The germline V gene encodes CDR1 SQVTM and CDR2 ANQGSEA. Filled out from reference TRBV29-1 and TRBJ1-2, the complete variable domain reads SAVISQKPSRDICQRGTSLTIQCQVDSQVTMMFWYRQQPGQSLTLIATANQGSEATYESGFVIDKFPISRPNLTFSTLTVSNMSPEDSSIYLCSVRDRGIYGYTFGSGTRLTVV.

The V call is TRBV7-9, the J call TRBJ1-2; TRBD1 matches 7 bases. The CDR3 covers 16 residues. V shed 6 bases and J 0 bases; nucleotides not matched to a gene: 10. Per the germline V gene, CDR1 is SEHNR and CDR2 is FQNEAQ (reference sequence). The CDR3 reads CASSRTRDRANYGYTF. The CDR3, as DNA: TGTGCCAGCAGTCGAACCCGGGACAGAGCTAACTATGGCTACACCTTC.

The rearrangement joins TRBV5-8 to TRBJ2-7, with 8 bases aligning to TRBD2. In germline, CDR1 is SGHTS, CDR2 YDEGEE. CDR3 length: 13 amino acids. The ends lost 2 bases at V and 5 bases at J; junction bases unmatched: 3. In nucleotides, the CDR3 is TGTGCCAGCAGCTTAGCGGGAGCGAACGAGCAGTACTTC. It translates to CASSLAGANEQYF.

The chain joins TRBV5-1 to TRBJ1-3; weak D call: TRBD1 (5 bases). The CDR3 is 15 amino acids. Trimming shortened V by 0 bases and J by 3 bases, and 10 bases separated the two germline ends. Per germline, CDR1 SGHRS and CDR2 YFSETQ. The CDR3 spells CASSLDPGNGNTIYF. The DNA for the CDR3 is TGCGCCAGCAGCTTGGACCCAGGGAATGGAAACACCATATATTTT.

The CDR3: CASSQDSGSREMNEQFF. CDR3 bases: TGCGCCAGCAGCCAAGATAGTGGGAGTCGTGAAATGAATGAGCAGTTCTTC. The chain uses TRBV4-1 and TRBJ2-1; D possibly corresponds to TRBD2 (5 bases). The CDR3 totals 17 residues. Germline V gene lookup returns CDR1 MGHRA and CDR2 YSYEKL. V was shortened by 0 bases and J by 7 bases, with 19 bases between the two germline ends.

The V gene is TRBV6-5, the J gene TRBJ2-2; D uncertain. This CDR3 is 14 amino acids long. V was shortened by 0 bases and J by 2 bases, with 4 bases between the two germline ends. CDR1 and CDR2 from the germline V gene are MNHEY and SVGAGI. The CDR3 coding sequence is TGTGCCAGCAGTTACTCCATAAACACCGGGGAGCTGTTTTTT. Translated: CASSYSINTGELFF.